Below, 2 T cell receptor beta chains from the same sample are listed, as sequenced in a study of T cells in Graves' hyperthyroidism and ophthalmopathy (dated 2019 in TCRdb). Libraries were built with multiplex PCR. Instrument on record: Illumina HiSeq 2000. TCR beta CDR3 regions were amplified from RNA transcripts. A first-round RT-PCR of the TCR CDR3 used the HTBI primer set with the Qiagen OneStep RT-PCR kit. The public sequencing data were trimmed at Q25 with fastp and processed into clonotypes with MiXCR by TCRdb, which kept only in-frame beta chains. Merged by CDR3 protein, the rows form single entries marked with the most common genes and DNA. Counted in this sample were about 400,000 distinct CDR3 sequences; approximately 14% of them appeared once. The ten most abundant clones make up 5.3% of the sample. Material for sequencing was blood. These TCRs come from a woman aged 18-29 years with Graves' hyperthyroidism.

As to this clonotype: With a much larger clone just one base away, this may be a read error. The rearrangement joins TRBV7-9 to TRBJ1-4; D is uncertain. The germline V gene encodes CDR1 SEHNR and CDR2 FQNEAQ (reference sequence). The CDR3 runs to 11 residues. The CDR3 here is CASGSYEKLLF. As DNA, the CDR3 is TGTGCCAGCGGATCGTATGAAAAACTGCTTTTT.

This chain links TRBV15 with TRBJ1-1; D not certain. The CDR3 spans 15 residues. Germline assignment: CDR1 LNHNV and CDR2 YYDKDF (reference sequence). Deletions cut 0 bases from V and 3 bases from J, with 11 bases between. CDR3 in DNA: TGTGCCACCAGCAGAGATAGGAAAGGGTACACTGAAGCTTTCTTT. Translated, it gives CATSRDRKGYTEAFF.